This TCR beta chain was captured in a study of T-cell memory formation after mild COVID-19. Findings and limits, study-wide: Pre-infection memory already had some responding clones, implying cross-reactive memory joined. Day 37-peaking second-wave clones had unconfirmed SARS-CoV-2 specificity. Clones which contracted sat mainly in CM and EM if CD4+, and in EMRA if CD8+.

Turning to this clonotype: Antigen: not known.

Looked up from germline, CDR1 is SGHVS and CDR2 is FQNEAQ. The trim removed 5 bases at V and 5 bases at J, leaving 11 bases unmatched. The CDR3 contains 16 residues. TCRdb reprocessed the 5' RACE reads with MiXCR, giving one entry per CDR3 protein. The sample carries approximately 490,000 distinct CDR3 sequences, roughly 22% recorded once. The receptor comes from an adult woman who had mild COVID-19 (a few samples of this study predate the infection). Cell type and time point are not known. Sequencing input: PBMCs or a T cell subset sorted from them (not recorded which). The chain has TRBV7-8 and TRBJ2-7, with 11 bases that match TRBD2. The CDR3 DNA follows: TGTGCCAGCAGCGAGAGACTAGCGGGACGCACCCACGAGCAGTACTTC. This gives the protein CASSERLAGRTHEQYF. Looking up the rest from reference TRBV7-8 and TRBJ2-7 gives the full variable domain: GAGVSQSPRYKVAKRGQDVALRCDPISGHVSLFWYQQALGQGPEFLTYFQNEAQLDKSGLPSDRFFAERPEGSVSTLKIQRTQQEDSAVYLCASSERLAGRTHEQYFGPGTRLTVT.